Following are 8 T cell receptor beta chains from one sample sequenced in a study of lymphopenia after photon versus proton radiotherapy. Method: immunoSEQ multiplex PCR; TCRdb's copy keeps in-frame clones and lacks some. This sample has roughly 64,000 clones, with about 90% found just once. Sequenced here: peripheral blood, sampled from a patient treated with proton-based radiotherapy. The receptors were sampled from an elderly man with esophageal cancer.

Comments on this clone: The germline gene is not matched at one end of the junction; a read error may be the cause. Distinct nucleotide sequences in the sample also encode this CDR3. This chain joins TRBV7-2 and TRBJ1-2, with 7 bases matching TRBD1. Germline V gene lookup returns CDR1 SGHTA and CDR2 FQGNSA. This CDR3 has 17 amino acids. The CDR3, as DNA: TGTGCCAGCAGCCTAGCGGCAGGGGGTTCCGCTAACTATGGCTACACCTTC. Translating it yields CASSLAAGGSANYGYTF.

The rearrangement joins TRBV30 to TRBJ2-3; TRBD2 is a possible D gene (5 bases). The length of the CDR3 is 15 residues. V lost 4 bases and J lost 2, with 16 bases in between. Germline V gene lookup returns CDR1 GTSNPN and CDR2 SVGIG (reference sequence). The CDR3 DNA reads TGTGCCTGGACGCCGCTAGCTTTTTCCACAGATACGCAGTATTTT. Translating gives CAWTPLAFSTDTQYF.

This CDR3 is CASSLAGGPTYEQYF. DNA for the CDR3: TGTGCCAGCAGCTTAGCGGGGGGACCGACCTACGAGCAGTACTTC. V gene TRBV7-2 combines with J gene TRBJ2-7; D perhaps matches TRBD2 (6 bases). Looked up from germline, CDR1 is SGHTA and CDR2 is FQGNSA. V dropped 0 bases and J dropped 2 bases, with 11 bases sitting between them. The CDR3 sequence is 15 residues long. Variable domain in full (rest from reference TRBV7-2 and TRBJ2-7): GAGVSQSPSNKVTEKGKDVELRCDPISGHTALYWYRQSLGQGLEFLIYFQGNSAPDKSGLPSDRFSAERTGGSVSTLTIQRTQQEDSAVYLCASSLAGGPTYEQYFGPGTRLTVT.

This chain joins TRBV10-3 and TRBJ1-2, with D possibly being TRBD1 (5 bases). V was clipped by 1 base and J by 7 bases, with 10 bases between them. This CDR3 region has 13 residues. CDR1 is ENHRY, CDR2 SYGVKD, per germline. CDR3 DNA sequence: TGTGCCATCAGTGAGTGGGGGGTGGTTGGCTACACCTTC. Amino acid sequence: CAISEWGVVGYTF.

The CDR3 DNA sequence: TGTGCCAGCAGCCGGGGGGTTGTCAACACTGAAGCTTTCTTT. The encoded protein is CASSRGVVNTEAFF. The chain uses TRBV7-2 and TRBJ1-1; the D gene is possibly TRBD1 (5 bases). V shed 5 bases and J shed 2 bases, with 12 bases lying between them. The CDR3 loop spans 14 amino acids. Germline V CDR1 and CDR2: SGHTA, FQGNSA. Drawing the rest from reference TRBV7-2 and TRBJ1-1, the complete variable domain is GAGVSQSPSNKVTEKGKDVELRCDPISGHTALYWYRQSLGQGLEFLIYFQGNSAPDKSGLPSDRFSAERTGGSVSTLTIQRTQQEDSAVYLCASSRGVVNTEAFFGQGTRLTVV.

The J gene is TRBJ2-7, the V gene TRBV29-1; D gene ambiguous. The CDR3 length is 14 residues. V lost 3 bases to trimming and J lost 0 bases, with 12 bases between them. CDR1 is SQVTM and CDR2 is ANQGSEA in the germline V gene. CDR3: CSVDGGPSSYEQYF. In DNA, the CDR3 is TGCAGCGTTGACGGCGGCCCGAGCTCCTACGAGCAGTACTTC.

This sequence joins TRBV10-1 and TRBJ2-5, with 8 bases lining up with TRBD2. CDR3 length: 13 amino acids. Germline V gene data show CDR1 as WNHNN and CDR2 as SYGVQD (reference sequence). V shed 4 bases and J 3 bases; nucleotides not matched to a gene: 1. The CDR3 reads CASSAGGEETQYF. The DNA for the CDR3 is TGCGCCAGCAGTGCGGGAGGGGAAGAGACCCAGTACTTC.

The chain couples TRBV30 to TRBJ1-2; weak D call: TRBD1 (5 bases). Germline V gene data show CDR1 as GTSNPN and CDR2 as SVGIG (reference sequence). The CDR3 is made up of 14 amino acids. V shed 5 bases and J shed 7 bases, with 20 bases lying between them. CDR3: CAWQVPGMIAGYTF. Here the CDR3 DNA reads TGTGCCTGGCAAGTTCCAGGGATGATTGCTGGCTACACCTTC.